This T cell receptor beta chain was captured in a study of beta chain features in type 1 diabetes. Regarding the study as a whole: Naive, central memory and regulatory TCRB repertoires appeared more similar among patients than healthy donors. PCR might pick shorter templates more often, in the same way for patients and controls. Any HLA-type effect on TCRB rearrangement remained unresolved here.

Remarks on this clone: The target antigen is unknown.

Investigators reverse transcribed all isolated RNA, so they sequenced expressed TCRB transcripts. The protocol was immunoSEQ multiplex PCR, while the TCRdb copy is restricted to in-frame clones and leaves out a portion. The repertoire holds about 180,000 clones, with more than 10% as singletons. Populations obtained by sorting all exceeded 95% purity. The sequenced sample was central memory CD4+ T cells from blood. The source of this sequence is a woman aged 18-35 years in good health.

The CDR3 loop is CSALDDYEQFF. Written as DNA, the CDR3 is TGCAGTGCCTTAGATGACTATGAGCAGTTCTTC. V gene TRBV20-1 combines with J gene TRBJ2-1, with D hard to call. The CDR3 covers 11 residues. Germline-derived CDR1 and CDR2 are DFQATT and SNEGSKA (reference sequence). V was cut by 6 bases and J by 8 bases, with 11 bases left in between.